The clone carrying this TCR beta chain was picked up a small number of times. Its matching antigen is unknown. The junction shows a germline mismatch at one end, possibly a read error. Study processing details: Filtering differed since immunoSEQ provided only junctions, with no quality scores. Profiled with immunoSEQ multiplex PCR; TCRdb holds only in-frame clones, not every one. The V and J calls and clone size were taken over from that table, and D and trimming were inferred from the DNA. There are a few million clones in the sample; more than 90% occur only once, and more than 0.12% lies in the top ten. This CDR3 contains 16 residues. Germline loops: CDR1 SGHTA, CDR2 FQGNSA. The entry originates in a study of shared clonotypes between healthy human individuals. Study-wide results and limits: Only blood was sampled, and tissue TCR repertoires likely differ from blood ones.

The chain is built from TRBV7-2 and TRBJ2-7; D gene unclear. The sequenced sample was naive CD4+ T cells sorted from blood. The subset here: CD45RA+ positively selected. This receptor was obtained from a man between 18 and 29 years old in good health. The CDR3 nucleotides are TGTGCCAGCAGCTTACTCGCAGGAAGCCCCTCCCACGAGCAGTACTTC. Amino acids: CASSLLAGSPSHEQYF.